The rows below give T cell receptor beta chains drawn from one sample of a study of control samples from healthy donors and cancer patients. Assay: immunoSEQ multiplex PCR; the TCRdb copy retains only in-frame clones and omits some. In the table there are about 160,000 clones, nearly 96% of which are singletons. Sample: blood. The receptor set was obtained from a woman younger than 45 in good health. Both conserved end residues are part of each CDR3. The D gene is left open where the match is weak. Some rows have no size entry. The others give once, few or many, or a class for an expanded clone.

V,J,D,size,DNA,CDR3
TRBV3-1/TRBV3-2,TRBJ2-6,.,.,TGTGCCAGCAGCCGAACAAGCTCTGGGGCCAACGTCCTGACTTTC,CASSRTSSGANVLTF
TRBV11-2,TRBJ2-7,.,.,TGTGCCAGCAGCTTAGTTAGCCCCCGCCGGCAGGGGTACGAGCAGTACTTC,CASSLVSPRRQGYEQYF
TRBV6-4,TRBJ2-2,.,.,TGTGCCAGCAGAGGGGGGCAGGACGGGGAGCTGTTTTTT,CASRGGQDGELFF
TRBV28,TRBJ2-7,TRBD1,.,TGTGCCAGCGGGACAGCCGTTACCTACGAGCAGTACTTC,CASGTAVTYEQYF
TRBV5-1,TRBJ1-3,.,.,TGCGCCAGCAGCTTGAGCAGTAACTCTGGAAACACCATATATTTT,CASSLSSNSGNTIYF
TRBV9,TRBJ1-2,.,.,TGTGCCAGCAGCCCCCCCGGGTTCCTCGAGGGGCATGGCTACACCTTC,CASSPPGFLEGHGYTF
TRBV9,TRBJ2-1,.,.,TGTGCCAGCAGCGTAGGTGAGGCCTACAATGAGCAGTTCTTC,CASSVGEAYNEQFF
TRBV2,TRBJ1-1,TRBD1,.,TGTGCCAGCAGTAAAGGGACAGCCCTCCCTGAAGCTTTCTTT,CASSKGTALPEAFF
TRBV20-1,TRBJ2-7,.,few,TGCAGTGCTAGTTCCCCGGGGAGAGACTACGAGCAGTACTTC,CSASSPGRDYEQYF
TRBV5-1,TRBJ1-4,TRBD1,.,TGCGCCAGCAGCCGGGAAAACAGGGGGCGTGAAAAACTGTTTTTT,CASSRENRGREKLFF
TRBV24-1,TRBJ2-3,.,.,TGTGCCACCAGTGATTTGTGGGGAGATACGCAGTATTTT,CATSDLWGDTQYF
TRBV5-1,TRBJ1-6,TRBD1,.,TGCGCCAGCAGCTTGGGACAGGGGGTCTATAATTCACCCCTCCACTTT,CASSLGQGVYNSPLHF
TRBV27,TRBJ1-6,.,.,TGTGCCAGCAGTTTATGGGCAGATAATTCACCCCTCCACTTT,CASSLWADNSPLHF
TRBV19,TRBJ2-2,.,once,TGTGCCAGCAACACCGCGGGATCTGGCACGAACACCGGGGAGCTGTTTTTT,CASNTAGSGTNTGELFF
TRBV29-1,TRBJ2-1,.,.,TGCAGCGTTGGGCTGAGACTAGCCTACAATGAGCAGTTCTTC,CSVGLRLAYNEQFF
TRBV5-1,TRBJ2-7,TRBD1,once,TGCGCCAGCAGCCAACGGCCGGGACAGGGGATCTACGAGCAGTACTTC,CASSQRPGQGIYEQYF
TRBV5-5,TRBJ2-5,TRBD2,.,TGTGCCAGCAGCACCCACCAGCCGTGGTCCCAGCGGGGGTACCAAGAGACCCAGTACTTC,CASSTHQPWSQRGYQETQYF
TRBV30,TRBJ1-2,.,.,TGTGCCTGGAGTGGACCTCTCGGAGGCCGCTATGGCTACACCTTC,CAWSGPLGGRYGYTF
TRBV28,TRBJ1-1,.,.,TGTGCCAGCAGTTCGGCTTTATGGACGCGAAACACTGAAGCTTTCTTT,CASSSALWTRNTEAFF
TRBV9,TRBJ2-3,TRBD2,.,TGTGCCAGCAGCGTAGGGGTTGCGGGAGTTGTTAAAAGCACAGATACGCAGTATTTT,CASSVGVAGVVKSTDTQYF
TRBV11-3,TRBJ2-3,.,.,TGTGCCAGCAGCCTCCCCCGGGCAGATACGCAGTATTTT,CASSLPRADTQYF
TRBV19,TRBJ1-1,TRBD1,.,TGTGCCAGTACCAGGGACAGGGACACTGAAGCTTTCTTT,CASTRDRDTEAFF